Each of the 14 T cell receptor beta chains below was sequenced from the same sample in a study of cytomegalovirus exposure and HLA in healthy donors. 13 Jbeta primers and 60 Vbeta primers were used for the PCR. Sequenced by immunoSEQ multiplex PCR; TCRdb stores in-frame clones only, minus some. Here the sample spans about 150,000 clones, about 85% being singletons. What was sequenced was PBMCs. The receptor set was obtained from a man between 25 and 39 years old in good health and CMV-seropositive.

This clone was recorded a few times. V is TRBV18 and J is TRBJ1-2, with TRBD1 matching over 8 bases. Germline V gene data show CDR1 as KGHSH and CDR2 as LQKENI. The V and J ends lost 3 bases and 8 bases, in that order; junction bases with no gene match: 5. This CDR3 has 13 residues. CDR3: CASSPGTGGGYTF. The CDR3 nucleotides read TGTGCCAGCTCACCTGGGACAGGTGGCGGCTACACCTTC. The complete variable domain, with remaining parts taken from reference TRBV18 and TRBJ1-2, reads NAGVMQNPRHLVRRRGQEARLRCSPMKGHSHVYWYRQLPEEGLKFMVYLQKENIIDESGMPKERFSAEFPKEGPSILRIQQVVRGDSAAYFCASSPGTGGGYTFGSGTRLTVV.

The chain joins TRBV5-1 to TRBJ2-2; D gene ambiguous. CDR1 and CDR2 from the germline V gene are SGHRS and YFSETQ. The CDR3 consists of 14 residues. The V gene lost 0 bases and the J gene lost 0 bases, with 3 bases spanning the gap. DNA for the CDR3: TGCGCCAGCAGCTTGGACACGAACACCGGGGAGCTGTTTTTT. Residues: CASSLDTNTGELFF. The entire variable domain, with the rest obtained from reference TRBV5-1 and TRBJ2-2, is as follows: KAGVTQTPRYLIKTRGQQVTLSCSPISGHRSVSWYQQTPGQGLQFLFEYFSETQRNKGNFPGRFSGRQFSNSRSEMNVSTLELGDSALYLCASSLDTNTGELFFGEGSRLTVL.

This clone was seen just once. The chain recombines TRBV7-2 with TRBJ2-1; 13 bases match TRBD2. The ends lost 5 bases at V and 10 bases at J; junction bases unmatched: 11. CDR3 size: 16 residues. Per germline, CDR1 SGHTA and CDR2 FQGNSA. The CDR3 coding sequence is TGTGCCAGCAGCGTAAGTGGGACTAGCGGGACCCCGGAGCAGTTCTTC. This translates into CASSVSGTSGTPEQFF.

V and J are TRBV19 and TRBJ1-2; 8 bases fit TRBD1. From germline, CDR1 is LNHDA and CDR2 SQIVND (reference sequence). CDR3 length: 14 amino acids. V lost 8 bases to trimming and J lost 4 bases; unmatched junction nucleotides: 9. DNA for the CDR3: TGTGCCAGTGCCGGACAGGGCAGTGGCTATGGCTACACCTTC. This sequence encodes CASAGQGSGYGYTF.

The chain carries TRBV18 and TRBJ1-1, with 10 positions matching TRBD1. Trimming took 1 base from V and 5 from J; bases not matched to a gene: 10. The CDR3 runs 17 residues. Germline V gives CDR1 KGHSH, CDR2 LQKENI. The CDR3 protein is CASSPRDRGQGLTEAFF. In DNA form, the CDR3 reads TGTGCCAGCTCACCACGAGACAGGGGGCAGGGATTGACTGAAGCTTTCTTT.

This chain connects TRBV19 to TRBJ2-3; D gene unclear. This CDR3 has 13 amino acids. V was shortened by 5 bases and J by 4 bases, with 10 bases between the two germline ends. Germline V gene sequence: CDR1 LNHDA, CDR2 SQIVND (reference sequence). CDR3 DNA sequence: TGTGCCAGTAGTGTTTTCTATGCAGATACGCAGTATTTT. Its translation: CASSVFYADTQYF.

The rearrangement uses TRBV7-6 and TRBJ1-4; 7 nucleotides match TRBD1. The germline CDR1 and CDR2 sequences are SGHVS and FNYEAQ. This CDR3 has 15 residues. The J segment lost 8 bases and the V segment lost 4 bases, leaving 10 bases of the junction unmatched. DNA of the CDR3: TGTGCCAGCAGCTCCCTAGACAGGGAAGGCGAAAAACTGTTTTTT. Amino acid sequence: CASSSLDREGEKLFF.

The chain combines TRBV18 with TRBJ1-3; 9 positions agree with TRBD1. Per germline, CDR1 KGHSH and CDR2 LQKENI. This CDR3 spans 15 amino acids. V lost 2 bases to trimming and J lost 10 bases; unmatched junction nucleotides: 9. The CDR3 loop reads CASSPGQGSGWTIYF. Here the CDR3 DNA reads TGTGCCAGCTCACCAGGACAGGGGTCCGGGTGGACCATATATTTT. Full variable domain (missing parts from reference TRBV18 and TRBJ1-3): NAGVMQNPRHLVRRRGQEARLRCSPMKGHSHVYWYRQLPEEGLKFMVYLQKENIIDESGMPKERFSAEFPKEGPSILRIQQVVRGDSAAYFCASSPGQGSGWTIYFGEGSWLTVV.

A single count supports this clone. The rearrangement links TRBV23-1 to TRBJ2-1; 9 bases line up with TRBD1. TRBV23-1 is reported as an ORF; its role is uncertain. This CDR3 contains 16 residues. J lost 2 bases, V lost 3 bases, and 5 bases had no gene match. The CDR3, as DNA: TGCGCCAGCAGTCACACGACAGGGGGGGCCTACAATGAGCAGTTCTTC. Its translation: CASSHTTGGAYNEQFF.

The count of this clone is one. The V and J genes are TRBV19 and TRBJ1-4; no firm D call. Germline-derived CDR1 and CDR2 are LNHDA and SQIVND (reference sequence). Trimming removed 4 bases at V and 0 bases at J, with 9 bases between. CDR3 length equals 15 residues. CDR3 in DNA: TGTGCCAGTAGTACACAGTTTGCAACTAATGAAAAACTGTTTTTT. This translates into CASSTQFATNEKLFF.

This chain links TRBV18 with TRBJ1-2; TRBD1 matches at 10 bases. The trim removed 3 bases at V and 5 bases at J, leaving 12 bases unmatched. CDR3 length equals 17 residues. Looked up from germline, CDR1 is KGHSH and CDR2 is LQKENI. CDR3 coding DNA: TGTGCCAGCTCACCCGGGACAGGGGTGAGAGGGGAGTATGGCTACACCTTC. It is translated as CASSPGTGVRGEYGYTF.

The chain joins TRBV7-5 to TRBJ2-2; TRBD1, the table's D call, was not compared with the DNA. TRBV7-5 is a documented pseudogene. The CDR3 sequence is 15 residues long. The CDR3 protein is CVRSLASRPTGELFF. The CDR3 DNA is TGTGTCAGAAGCTTAGCGTCCAGGCCCACCGGGGAGCTGTTTTTT.

Only a few counts were recorded for this clone. This chain connects TRBV5-1 to TRBJ2-2; D uncertain. V gave up 1 base and J gave up 3 bases, with 4 bases separating them. The CDR3 contains 13 residues. The V gene's germline CDR1 is SGHRS and CDR2 YFSETQ. The CDR3 DNA reads TGCGCCAGCAGCTTGTCAGACACCGGGGAGCTGTTTTTT. Its protein is CASSLSDTGELFF.

This clone was found a few times. The chain carries TRBV2 and TRBJ2-3, with TRBD2 identical over 11 bases. The V segment lost 4 bases and the J segment 8 bases; nucleotides outside the gene matches: 5. CDR3 length: 14 amino acids. Germline CDR1 is SNHLY and CDR2 is FYNNEI. CDR3 in DNA: TGTGCCAGCAGTGCCCTAGCGGGAGGAAGTACGCAGTATTTT. Translation: CASSALAGGSTQYF. Together with reference TRBV2 and TRBJ2-3, the CDR3 gives the full variable domain: EPEVTQTPSHQVTQMGQEVILRCVPISNHLYFYWYRQILGQKVEFLVSFYNNEISEKSEIFDDQFSVERPDGSNFTLKIRSTKLEDSAMYFCASSALAGGSTQYFGPGTRLTVL.